This T cell receptor beta chain stems from a study of OX40 agonist ivuxolimab in advanced cancers. On the study more broadly: Partial responses occurred in three patients (one hepatocellular carcinoma, two cutaneous melanoma).

Points from the study as a whole: Partial responders at 0.1-3.0 mg/kg had among the lowest clonal expansion.

Trimming took off 5 bases at V and 2 bases at J, with 13 bases between the two ends. CDR3 length: 15 residues. Germline-derived CDR1 and CDR2 are SGHAT and FQNNGV. Peripheral blood came from all dose cohorts at three timepoints. Details on this clone: Its cognate antigen is unknown.

Profiling relied on immunoSEQ multiplex PCR, and the TCRdb table lists in-frame clones only, not all of them. This table holds some 84,000 clones, 85% to 90% found once. The sequence came from an adult with an advanced solid tumor such as melanoma, head and neck, liver or kidney cancer. This sample comprised CD4+ or CD8+ T cells sorted from blood, obtained in a trial of the OX40 agonist ivuxolimab. The J gene is TRBJ2-1, the V gene TRBV11-2; the D gene is possibly TRBD1 (6 bases). CDR3 protein: CASSTTRQAYNEQFF. CDR3 DNA: TGTGCCAGCAGCACCACGCGACAGGCCTACAATGAGCAGTTCTTC. The entire variable domain, with the rest obtained from reference TRBV11-2 and TRBJ2-1, is as follows: EAGVAQSPRYKIIEKRQSVAFWCNPISGHATLYWYQQILGQGPKLLIQFQNNGVVDDSQLPKDRFSAERLKGVDSTLKIQPAKLEDSAVYLCASSTTRQAYNEQFFGPGTRLTVL.